This passage covers 29 T cell receptor beta chains from one sample sequenced in a study of T cells in Graves' hyperthyroidism and ophthalmopathy. From RNA transcripts, TCR beta CDR3 regions were amplified. TCR CDR3 underwent first-round RT-PCR with the HTBI primer set. TCRdb re-called the multiplex PCR reads through MiXCR, storing one row per CDR3 protein. The profile covers 480,000 or so distinct CDR3 sequences, with roughly an eighth appearing a single time and under 20% taken by the ten largest. The sample taken for sequencing was blood. The receptors stem from a woman aged 18-30 years with Graves' hyperthyroidism.

This clonotype has a handful of counts. This rearrangement joins TRBV4-1 to TRBJ2-7, with D possibly being TRBD1 or TRBD2 (6 bases each). Germline V gene data show CDR1 as MGHRA and CDR2 as YSYEKL. Between the trimmed V and J ends, which lost 2 bases and 3 bases, there was a span of 20 bases. The CDR3 totals 17 residues. The CDR3 loop is CASSQFLGGRVDYEQYF. In DNA form, the CDR3 reads TGCGCCAGCAGCCAATTTCTGGGGGGCAGGGTAGACTACGAGCAGTACTTC.

The rearrangement joins TRBV29-1 to TRBJ1-4, with 7 nucleotides matching TRBD1. From germline, CDR1 is SQVTM and CDR2 ANQGSEA. The CDR3 consists of 14 residues. Trimming removed 4 bases from V and 4 bases from J; junction bases left unmatched: 6. The DNA for the CDR3 is TGCAGCGTTGTGACCGGGACAGATAATGAAAAACTGTTTTTT. It encodes CSVVTGTDNEKLFF.

A few counts support this clonotype. V and J are TRBV7-3 and TRBJ2-1; 14 bases match TRBD2. With V trimmed by 5 bases and J by 4 bases, 7 bases remained unmatched. Germline CDR1 SGHTA, CDR2 FQGTGA. The CDR3 has 17 residues. The CDR3 loop is CASSPYWTSGRYNEQFF. CDR3 DNA: TGTGCCAGCAGCCCCTACTGGACTAGCGGGAGGTACAATGAGCAGTTCTTC.

This clonotype was counted a few times. The V gene is TRBV7-9, the J gene TRBJ1-2; D gene ambiguous. Deletions cut 2 bases from V and 4 bases from J, with 14 bases between. This CDR3 comprises 15 residues. Germline CDR1 and CDR2: SEHNR and FQNEAQ (reference sequence). The DNA for the CDR3 is TGTGCCAGCAGCTTAAGGCTCGCCGGGCCCTATGGCTACACCTTC. Its protein is CASSLRLAGPYGYTF.

This clonotype was seen repeatedly, ten times or more. The chain combines TRBV6-1 with TRBJ2-3; 11 positions agree with TRBD2. Unmatched junction bases numbered 6, after V lost 5 bases and J lost 5 bases. From germline, CDR1 is MNHNS and CDR2 SASEGT. This CDR3 comprises 15 residues. The CDR3, as DNA: TGTGCCAGCAGTTACGTAGCGGGAGGGCAAGATACGCAGTATTTT. Residues: CASSYVAGGQDTQYF.

The chain links TRBV12-3 or TRBV12-4 to TRBJ2-4; no reliable D call. Trimming pared 5 bases from V and 7 bases from J, leaving 9 bases between. The CDR3 is 12 amino acids. The CDR3 region has the DNA TGTGCCAGCAGTCGCGACGGGAACATTCAGTACTTC. Translated: CASSRDGNIQYF.

This clonotype was detected ten times or more. V and J are TRBV28 and TRBJ1-3; tentative D call: TRBD1 (6 bases). V was clipped by 2 bases and J by 0 bases, with 11 bases between them. In germline, CDR1 is MDHEN, CDR2 SYDVKM. The CDR3 contains 16 residues. CDR3: CASSLVRGLSGNTIYF. The CDR3 nucleotides are TGTGCCAGCAGTTTAGTCAGGGGACTCTCTGGAAACACCATATATTTT.

The chain uses TRBV7-2 and TRBJ2-3, with D tentatively TRBD2 (6 bases). Germline V gene lookup returns CDR1 SGHTA and CDR2 FQGNSA. The CDR3 contains 13 residues. Trimming pared 6 bases from V and 6 bases from J, leaving 13 bases between. The CDR3 sequence is CASRTTGGDTQYF. CDR3 coding DNA: TGTGCCAGCAGGACGACTGGAGGGGATACGCAGTATTTT.

This chain links TRBV12-3 or TRBV12-4 with TRBJ2-7, with D tentatively TRBD1 (5 bases). The CDR3 covers 14 residues. V lost 6 bases, J lost 2 bases, and 14 bases lay in between. The CDR3 DNA reads TGTGCCAGCAGCTCGACAGTTTTGACCTACGAGCAGTACTTC. The encoded protein is CASSSTVLTYEQYF.

This clonotype has a count of ten or more. The chain couples TRBV6-1 to TRBJ1-6; D gene unclear. CDR3 length equals 15 residues. The V end was cut by 8 bases, the J end by 3 bases, with 14 bases between. Germline CDR1 is MNHNS and CDR2 is SASEGT. In DNA form, the CDR3 reads TGTGCCAGCCAGGCCGAGATAATCTATAATTCACCCCTCCACTTT. Protein sequence: CASQAEIIYNSPLHF.

The sample holds many counts of this clonotype. The chain employs TRBV18 and TRBJ2-1; TRBD2 matches at 9 bases. Germline-derived CDR1 and CDR2 are KGHSH and LQKENI. The CDR3 is 17 residues long. J lost 9 bases, V lost 1 base, and 13 bases had no gene match. Written as DNA, the CDR3 is TGTGCCAGCTCACCACTCCGGGACGTAGCGGGAGCTAGTGAGCAGTTCTTC. It translates to CASSPLRDVAGASEQFF.

This clonotype was detected ten times or more. The chain uses TRBV5-1 and TRBJ1-1; 10 bases fit TRBD1. J lost 4 bases, V lost 3 bases, and 3 bases had no gene match. CDR3 length equals 14 residues. CDR1 is SGHRS and CDR2 is YFSETQ in the germline V gene. CDR3 in amino acids: CASSWDRGPTEAFF. The DNA for the CDR3 is TGCGCCAGCAGCTGGGACAGGGGACCCACTGAAGCTTTCTTT.

The chain uses TRBV27 and TRBJ2-7; 7 nucleotides match TRBD1. V was clipped by 3 bases and J by 6 bases; unmatched bases: 5. Looked up from germline, CDR1 is MNHEY and CDR2 is SMNVEV (reference sequence). The CDR3 has 13 amino acids. The CDR3 nucleotides are TGTGCCAGCAGTTTCTACAGGGGCCTCGAGCAGTACTTC. This gives the protein CASSFYRGLEQYF.

This clonotype has at least ten counts. The chain recombines TRBV7-8 with TRBJ1-1; D is uncertain. The CDR3 sequence is 13 residues long. Germline V lookup: CDR1 SGHVS, CDR2 FQNEAQ. Trimming left V 8 bases short and J 0 bases short, with 10 bases between. CDR3 sequence reads: CASADAMNTEAFF. The CDR3 nucleotides are TGTGCCAGCGCCGACGCGATGAACACTGAAGCTTTCTTT.

As to this clonotype: A read error may explain this, as a much larger clone is one base away. The rearrangement uses TRBV6-5 and TRBJ2-1; 11 positions agree with TRBD2. The germline V gene has CDR1 MNHEY and CDR2 SVGAGI. The CDR3 length is 14 residues. The CDR3 is CASSYILAGGQQLF. CDR3 nucleotide sequence: TGTGCCAGCAGTTACATCCTAGCGGGAGGTCAGCAGCTCTTC.

This clonotype has at least ten counts. This chain joins TRBV2 and TRBJ1-4; 8 nucleotides line up with TRBD1. Trimming cost V 2 bases and J 0 bases; bases outside gene matches: 11. The germline V gene has CDR1 SNHLY and CDR2 FYNNEI. CDR3 size: 19 residues. Here the CDR3 DNA reads TGTGCCAGCAGTGAACCGAGGACAGGGATAACCGCAACTAATGAAAAACTGTTTTTT. It specifies CASSEPRTGITATNEKLFF.

This clonotype was recorded at least ten times. This chain joins TRBV18 and TRBJ2-7, with D possibly being TRBD1 (6 bases). Germline V CDR1 and CDR2: KGHSH, LQKENI. Deletions cut 3 bases from V and 2 bases from J, with 8 bases between. The CDR3 has 13 residues. The CDR3 protein is CASSPAGAYEQYF. DNA of the CDR3: TGTGCCAGCTCACCCGCAGGGGCCTACGAGCAGTACTTC.

This clonotype was detected many times. V is TRBV19 and J is TRBJ1-4; D gene ambiguous. The V gene's germline CDR1 is LNHDA and CDR2 SQIVND (reference sequence). CDR3 length equals 12 residues. Trimming removed 2 bases from V and 6 bases from J, with 4 bases in between. The CDR3 spells CASSINDEKLFF. The CDR3 DNA reads TGTGCCAGTAGTATAAACGATGAAAAACTGTTTTTT.

This clonotype appeared once. This may come from a read error, since a much larger clone is one base off. The V call is TRBV2, the J call TRBJ1-3; unclear D gene. The germline V gene encodes CDR1 SNHLY and CDR2 FYNNEI. Trimming removed 9 bases at V and 0 bases at J, with 15 bases between. The CDR3 length is 15 residues. The CDR3 DNA reads as TGTGCCAGTCCGCACGGGGAAGGCTCTGGAAACACCATATATTTT. Residues: CASPHGEGSGNTIYF.

This clonotype was seen ten or more times. The chain carries TRBV11-3 and TRBJ2-3, with D possibly TRBD2 on 6 matching bases. Trimming took off 7 bases at V and 2 bases at J, with 19 bases between the two ends. Germline V CDR1 and CDR2: SGHNT, YENEEA. This CDR3 spans 16 amino acids. Here the CDR3 DNA reads TGTGCCAGCACCTCTCTTGGGCGGGGTTACACAGATACGCAGTATTTT. Its protein product is CASTSLGRGYTDTQYF.

There are many counts of this clonotype. The chain is built from TRBV20-1 and TRBJ2-7; 13 nucleotides agree with TRBD2. CDR3 length: 16 residues. After removal of 0 bases from V and 7 bases from J, the junction contained 9 bases not matched to a gene. Per the germline V gene, CDR1 is DFQATT and CDR2 is SNEGSKA (reference sequence). The CDR3 sequence: CSARDAGLAGVGEQYF. As DNA, the CDR3 is TGCAGTGCTAGAGATGCCGGACTAGCGGGAGTAGGAGAGCAGTACTTC.

Written as DNA, the CDR3 is TGCAGTGCGCGGGGACTAGAAGCCTACAATGAGCAGTTCTTC. Its protein is CSARGLEAYNEQFF. The chain links TRBV20-1 to TRBJ2-1, with TRBD2 matching over 8 bases. Germline CDR1 DFQATT, CDR2 SNEGSKA (reference sequence). The CDR3 sequence is 14 residues long. Trimming cost V 6 bases and J 2 bases; bases outside gene matches: 6.

This clonotype occurred a few times. The rearrangement links TRBV19 to TRBJ2-7; TRBD2 matches 7 bases. Germline CDR1 is LNHDA and CDR2 is SQIVND (reference sequence). The CDR3 has 18 amino acids. With V trimmed by 0 bases and J by 0 bases, 11 bases remained unmatched. CDR3 DNA: TGTGCCAGTAGTATAGAAAGTAGCGGGTTCTCGAGCTCCTACGAGCAGTACTTC. This gives the protein CASSIESSGFSSSYEQYF. Together with reference TRBV19 and TRBJ2-7, the CDR3 gives the full variable domain: DGGITQSPKYLFRKEGQNVTLSCEQNLNHDAMYWYRQDPGQGLRLIYYSQIVNDFQKGDIAEGYSVSREKKESFPLTVTSAQKNPTAFYLCASSIESSGFSSSYEQYFGPGTRLTVT.

Turning to this clonotype: An end of the junction differs from the germline gene, which may be a read error. The V gene is TRBV29-1, the J gene TRBJ1-2; the match to TRBD1 covers 7 bases. The CDR3 extends over 14 amino acids. CDR1 and CDR2 from the germline V gene are SQVTM and ANQGSEA. The CDR3 region is CGVTNGQENYGYTF. The CDR3 DNA reads TGCGGCGTTACTAACGGACAGGAGAACTATGGCTACACCTTC.

This clonotype has ten or more counts. The chain couples TRBV2 to TRBJ1-5; the match to TRBD1 covers 7 bases. The CDR3 totals 14 residues. CDR1 is SNHLY, CDR2 FYNNEI, per germline. With V trimmed by 6 bases and J by 6 bases, 8 bases remained unmatched. CDR3: CASRHRGLTQPQHF. In DNA, the CDR3 is TGTGCCAGCAGGCACAGGGGTCTCACTCAGCCCCAGCATTTT.

The V gene is TRBV4-1, the J gene TRBJ2-3; a weak D match, TRBD2 (6 bases). The CDR3 length is 15 residues. V was shortened by 8 bases and J by 5 bases, with 20 bases between the two germline ends. Germline V gene lookup returns CDR1 MGHRA and CDR2 YSYEKL. The CDR3 loop reads CASGRWGVVGDTQYF. CDR3 coding DNA: TGCGCCAGCGGGAGATGGGGGGTTGTCGGAGATACGCAGTATTTT.

V gene TRBV5-5 combines with J gene TRBJ2-3; 8 bases align to TRBD1. CDR3 length: 16 amino acids. With V trimmed by 5 bases and J by 4 bases, 12 bases remained unmatched. Germline V lookup: CDR1 SGHKS, CDR2 YYEKEE (reference sequence). CDR3 in DNA: TGTGCCAGCAGTCCCCGGTCAGGGGGCCAAGCAGATACGCAGTATTTT. Translating it yields CASSPRSGGQADTQYF.

This clonotype was observed a single time. The CDR3 is CASSPPNRLIKNTGELFF. The CDR3 DNA reads TGTGCCAGCTCACCCCCGAACCGGCTAATAAAGAACACCGGGGAGCTGTTTTTT. This chain joins TRBV12-3 or TRBV12-4 and TRBJ2-2; D is uncertain. The CDR3 sequence is 18 residues long. Trimming shortened V by 8 bases and J by 1 base, and 23 bases separated the two germline ends.

This clonotype has at least ten counts. The chain combines TRBV6-1 with TRBJ1-1, with 8 bases fitting TRBD1. This CDR3 spans 13 amino acids. The V gene end was trimmed by 6 bases and the J gene end by 3 bases; junction bases not matched to a gene: 3. From germline, CDR1 is MNHNS and CDR2 SASEGT. The CDR3: CASSRGPDTEAFF. CDR3 coding DNA: TGTGCCAGCAGCAGGGGGCCGGACACTGAAGCTTTCTTT.